The table lists the clone carrying this T cell receptor (beta chain) with many counts. Its cognate antigen is unknown. Molecular barcoded adaptors covering alpha/delta and beta/gamma chains were used on about 0.4 ug RNA. MiXCR, run by TCRdb on the reads, gives a single entry per CDR3 protein. The sample lists roughly 61,000 distinct CDR3 sequences, 12% seen once, with about a sixth in the top ten. This specimen comes from a study of read filtering for tumor transcriptome and immune sequencing. Findings and limits, study-wide: IR-seq captured clonotypes deeper and more reliably than RNA-seq.

This CDR3 is 16 amino acids long. Germline trimming cut 4 bases from V and 6 bases from J; bases unmatched to any gene: 8. The germline V gene encodes CDR1 SGHRS and CDR2 YFSETQ. The gene calls are TRBV5-1 and TRBJ2-1; 12 bases are shared with TRBD2. Material: a population of CD138-negative cells sorted from bone marrow. The receptor comes from a donor at least 40 years old with multiple myeloma. The CDR3 DNA reads as TGCGCCAGCAGCAAGGCTAGCGGGGGGGGTTCCAATGAGCAGTTCTTC. It translates to CASSKASGGGSNEQFF.